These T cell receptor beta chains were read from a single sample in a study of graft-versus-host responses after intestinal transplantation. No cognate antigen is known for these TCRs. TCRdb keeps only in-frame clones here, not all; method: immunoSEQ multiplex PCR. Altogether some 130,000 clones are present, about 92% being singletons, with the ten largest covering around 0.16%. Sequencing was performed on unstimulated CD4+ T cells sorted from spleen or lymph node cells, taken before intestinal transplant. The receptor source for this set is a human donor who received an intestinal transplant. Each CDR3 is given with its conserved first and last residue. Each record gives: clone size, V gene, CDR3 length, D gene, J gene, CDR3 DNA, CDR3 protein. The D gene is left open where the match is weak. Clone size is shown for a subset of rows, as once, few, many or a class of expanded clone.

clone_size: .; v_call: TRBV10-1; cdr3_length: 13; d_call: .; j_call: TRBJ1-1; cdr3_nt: TGCGCCAGCAAGGCAGGGGCGAACACTGAAGCTTTCTTT; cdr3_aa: CASKAGANTEAFF
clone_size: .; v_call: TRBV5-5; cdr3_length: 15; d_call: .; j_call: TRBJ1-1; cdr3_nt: TGTGCCAGCAGCTTGTATCGGGGATTGGGCACTGAAGCTTTCTTT; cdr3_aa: CASSLYRGLGTEAFF
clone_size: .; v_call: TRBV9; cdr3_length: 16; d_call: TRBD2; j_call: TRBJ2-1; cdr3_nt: TGTGCCAGCAGTGAGACTAGCGGGGGGGCCTACAATGAGCAGTTCTTC; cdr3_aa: CASSETSGGAYNEQFF
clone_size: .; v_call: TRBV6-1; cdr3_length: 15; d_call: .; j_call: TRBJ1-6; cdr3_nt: TGTGCCAGCAGTGACACAGGGAGTCTCGATTCACCCCTCCACTTT; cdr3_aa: CASSDTGSLDSPLHF
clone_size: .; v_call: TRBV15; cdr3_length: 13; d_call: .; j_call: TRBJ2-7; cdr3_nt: TGTGCCACCAGCAGAGATCAAACAGGCGAGCAGTACTTC; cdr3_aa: CATSRDQTGEQYF
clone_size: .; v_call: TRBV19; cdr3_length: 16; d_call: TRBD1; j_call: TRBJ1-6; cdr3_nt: TGTGCCAGTAGTAACCGGGACAGATACTATAATTCACCCCTCCACTTT; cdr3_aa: CASSNRDRYYNSPLHF
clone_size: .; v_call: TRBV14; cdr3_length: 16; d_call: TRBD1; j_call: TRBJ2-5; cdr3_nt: TGTGCCAGCAGCCAAGCCGGACAGGGTGCCCAAGAGACCCAGTACTTC; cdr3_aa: CASSQAGQGAQETQYF
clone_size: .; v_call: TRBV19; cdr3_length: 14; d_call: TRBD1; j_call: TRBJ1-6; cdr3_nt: TGTGCCAGTAGTCGGGGACAGCTAAATTCACCCCTCCACTTT; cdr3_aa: CASSRGQLNSPLHF
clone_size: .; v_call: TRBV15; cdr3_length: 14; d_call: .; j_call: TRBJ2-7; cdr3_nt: TGTGCCACCAGCAGAGAATCGCGGGGCTACGAGCAGTACTTC; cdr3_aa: CATSRESRGYEQYF
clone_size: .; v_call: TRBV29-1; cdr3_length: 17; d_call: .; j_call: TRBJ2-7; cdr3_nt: TGCAGCGTTGAAGGGGAGGGGGCTAGCGGGTCTCCTTGGGAGCAGTACTTC; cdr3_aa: CSVEGEGASGSPWEQYF
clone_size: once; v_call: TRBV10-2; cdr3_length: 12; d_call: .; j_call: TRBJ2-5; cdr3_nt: TGCGCCAGCGCGGTACAGCAAGAGACCCAGTACTTC; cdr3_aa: CASAVQQETQYF
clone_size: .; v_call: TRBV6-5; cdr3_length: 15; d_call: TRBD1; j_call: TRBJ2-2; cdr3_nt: TGTGCCAGCATTCGGACAGGGGGCGTCACCGGGGAGCTGTTTTTT; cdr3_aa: CASIRTGGVTGELFF
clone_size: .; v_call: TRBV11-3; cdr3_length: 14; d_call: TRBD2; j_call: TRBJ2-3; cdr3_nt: TGTGCCAGCCGCTCGGGGGGAGGCACAGATACGCAGTATTTT; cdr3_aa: CASRSGGGTDTQYF
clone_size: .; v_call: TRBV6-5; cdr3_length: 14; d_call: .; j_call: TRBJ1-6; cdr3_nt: TGTGCCAGCAGCGACGGGAAGACCTACTCACCCCTCCACTTT; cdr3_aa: CASSDGKTYSPLHF
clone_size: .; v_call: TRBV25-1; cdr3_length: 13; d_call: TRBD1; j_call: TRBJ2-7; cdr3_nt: TGTGCCAGCAGTGGACAGGGTCCCTACGAGCAGTACTTC; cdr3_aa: CASSGQGPYEQYF
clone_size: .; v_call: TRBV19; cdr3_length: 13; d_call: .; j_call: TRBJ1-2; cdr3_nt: TGTGCCAGTAGTATAGCAAGGGAAATCGGCTACACCTTC; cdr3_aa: CASSIAREIGYTF
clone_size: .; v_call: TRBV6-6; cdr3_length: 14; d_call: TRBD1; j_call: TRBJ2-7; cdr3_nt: TGTGCCAGCAGTTACGGGACAGGGACCTACGAGCAGTACTTC; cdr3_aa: CASSYGTGTYEQYF
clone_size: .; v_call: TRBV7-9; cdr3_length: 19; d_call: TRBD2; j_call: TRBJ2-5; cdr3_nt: TGTGCCAGCAGCTCCCCCGCCGCTAGCGGGGGGGCGGGGCAAGAGACCCAGTACTTC; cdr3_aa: CASSSPAASGGAGQETQYF
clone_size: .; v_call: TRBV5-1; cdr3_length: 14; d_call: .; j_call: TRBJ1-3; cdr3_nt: TGCGCCAGCAATGACGGGACCGAGGGAAACACCATATATTTT; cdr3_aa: CASNDGTEGNTIYF
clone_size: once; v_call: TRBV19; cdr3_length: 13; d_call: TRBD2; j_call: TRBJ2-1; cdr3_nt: TGTGCCAGTATCGGGCGGGGGGGCGCTGAGCAGTTCTTC; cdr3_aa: CASIGRGGAEQFF
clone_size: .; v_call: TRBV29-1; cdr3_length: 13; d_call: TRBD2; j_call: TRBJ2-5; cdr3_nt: TGCAGCGTTGCGGGGGGGATGGGAGAGACCCAGTACTTC; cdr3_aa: CSVAGGMGETQYF
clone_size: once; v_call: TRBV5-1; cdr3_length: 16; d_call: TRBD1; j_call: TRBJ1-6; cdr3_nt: TGCGCCAGCAGCCAGTCCGGGACAGGGGAAGGATCACCCCTCCACTTT; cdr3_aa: CASSQSGTGEGSPLHF
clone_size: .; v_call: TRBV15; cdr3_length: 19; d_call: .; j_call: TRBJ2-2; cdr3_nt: TGTGCCACCAGCTGGGGGGGGAGGACAGGGTCCCCGAACACCGGGGAGCTGTTTTTT; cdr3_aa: CATSWGGRTGSPNTGELFF
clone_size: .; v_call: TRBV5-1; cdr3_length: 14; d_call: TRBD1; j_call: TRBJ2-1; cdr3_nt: TGCGCCAGCAGCCCAAGGACAGGGGGCAATGAGCAGTTCTTC; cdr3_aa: CASSPRTGGNEQFF
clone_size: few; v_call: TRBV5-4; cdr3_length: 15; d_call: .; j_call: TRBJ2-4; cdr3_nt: TGTGCCAGCAGCTTACGTGGGGGGGCACAAAACATTCAGTACTTC; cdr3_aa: CASSLRGGAQNIQYF
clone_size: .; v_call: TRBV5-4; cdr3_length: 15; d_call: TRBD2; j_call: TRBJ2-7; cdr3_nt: TGTGCCAGCAGCTTGCGGTCGGGGGGGCCTCGCGAGCAGTACTTC; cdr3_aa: CASSLRSGGPREQYF
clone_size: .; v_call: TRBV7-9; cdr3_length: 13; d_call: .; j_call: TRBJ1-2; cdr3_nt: TGTGCCAGCAGCCCTTACACCAACTATGGCTACACCTTC; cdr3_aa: CASSPYTNYGYTF
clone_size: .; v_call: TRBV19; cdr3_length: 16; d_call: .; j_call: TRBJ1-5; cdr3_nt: TGTGCCAGTAGCCCGGACGGAACTAAGCCATATCAGCCCCAGCATTTT; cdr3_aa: CASSPDGTKPYQPQHF
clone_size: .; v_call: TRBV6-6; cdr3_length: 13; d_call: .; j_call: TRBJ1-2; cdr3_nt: TGTGCCAGCAGTCTCCAAATAGGGGATGGCTACACCTTC; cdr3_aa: CASSLQIGDGYTF
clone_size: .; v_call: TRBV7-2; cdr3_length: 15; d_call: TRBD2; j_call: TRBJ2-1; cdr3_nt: TGTGCCAGCAGGCCGGGGGGGAGCTCCTACAATGAGCAGTTCTTC; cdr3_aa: CASRPGGSSYNEQFF
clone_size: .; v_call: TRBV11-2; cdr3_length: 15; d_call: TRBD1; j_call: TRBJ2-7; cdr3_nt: TGTGCCAGCAGCTTAGCCCCGGACAGGACCTACGAGCAGTACTTC; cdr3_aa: CASSLAPDRTYEQYF
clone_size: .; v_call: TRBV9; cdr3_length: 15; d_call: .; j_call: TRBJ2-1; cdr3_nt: TGTGCCAGCAGCGTAGGGGGGGGCCCCTACAATGAGCAGTTCTTC; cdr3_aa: CASSVGGGPYNEQFF
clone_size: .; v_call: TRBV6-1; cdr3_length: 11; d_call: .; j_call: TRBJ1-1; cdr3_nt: TGTGCCAGCACCTTTAACACTGAAGCTTTCTTT; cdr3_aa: CASTFNTEAFF
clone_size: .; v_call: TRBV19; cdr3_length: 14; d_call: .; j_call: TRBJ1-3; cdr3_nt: TGTGCCAGTAGTACCGGGAAAGAAAGAAACACCATATATTTT; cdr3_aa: CASSTGKERNTIYF
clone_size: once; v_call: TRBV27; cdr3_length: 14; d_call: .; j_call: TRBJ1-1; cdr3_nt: TGTGCCAGCAGGCTGCACAGGGTGAACACTGAAGCTTTCTTT; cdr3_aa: CASRLHRVNTEAFF
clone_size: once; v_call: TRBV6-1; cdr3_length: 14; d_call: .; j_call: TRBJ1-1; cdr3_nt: TGTGCCAGCAGTGGCCAGGGGAGGAGCACTGAAGCTTTCTTT; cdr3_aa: CASSGQGRSTEAFF
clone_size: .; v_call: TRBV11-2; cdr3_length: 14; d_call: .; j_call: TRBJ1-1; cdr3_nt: TGTGCCAGCAGCTTCGGGGAGGTGAGCACTGAAGCTTTCTTT; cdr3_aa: CASSFGEVSTEAFF
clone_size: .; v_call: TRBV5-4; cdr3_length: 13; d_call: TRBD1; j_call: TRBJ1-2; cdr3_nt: TGTGCCGGGTCCAAGGACAGGGCTTATGGCTACACCTTC; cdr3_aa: CAGSKDRAYGYTF
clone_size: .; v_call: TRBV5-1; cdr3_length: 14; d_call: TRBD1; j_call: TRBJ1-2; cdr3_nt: TGCGCCAGCAGCTCCGGGACAGGGGGCTATGGCTACACCTTC; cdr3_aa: CASSSGTGGYGYTF
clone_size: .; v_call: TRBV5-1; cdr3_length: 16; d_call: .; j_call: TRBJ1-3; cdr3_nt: TGCGCCAGCAGCTTGGGTCCCGGGACAACATCGAACACCATATATTTT; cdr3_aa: CASSLGPGTTSNTIYF
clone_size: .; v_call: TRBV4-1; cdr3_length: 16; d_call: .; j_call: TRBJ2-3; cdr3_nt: TGCGCCAGCAGCCCGCGGGACACTTCACTCACAGATACGCAGTATTTT; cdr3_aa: CASSPRDTSLTDTQYF
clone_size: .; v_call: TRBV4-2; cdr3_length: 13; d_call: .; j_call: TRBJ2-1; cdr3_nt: TGTGCCAGCAGCCAAGATCCGGGGGCTGAGCAGTTCTTC; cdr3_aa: CASSQDPGAEQFF
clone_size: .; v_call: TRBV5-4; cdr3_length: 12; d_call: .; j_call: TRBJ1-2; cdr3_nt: TGTGCCAGCAGCTTGGACAGGGAGCGCTACACCTTC; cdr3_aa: CASSLDRERYTF
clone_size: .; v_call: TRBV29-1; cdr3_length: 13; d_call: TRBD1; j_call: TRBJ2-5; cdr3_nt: TGCAGCGTTGAGACAGGGGGCCAAGAGACCCAGTACTTC; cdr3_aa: CSVETGGQETQYF
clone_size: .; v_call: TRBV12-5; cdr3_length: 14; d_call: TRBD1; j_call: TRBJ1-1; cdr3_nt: TGTGCTAGTGGTTTGGGAGGGACAGCGACTGAAGCTTTCTTT; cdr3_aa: CASGLGGTATEAFF
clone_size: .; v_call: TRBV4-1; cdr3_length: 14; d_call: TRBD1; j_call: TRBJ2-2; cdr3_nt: TGCGCCAGCAGTGGACAGGGGTTCGACGGGGAGCTGTTTTTT; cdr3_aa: CASSGQGFDGELFF
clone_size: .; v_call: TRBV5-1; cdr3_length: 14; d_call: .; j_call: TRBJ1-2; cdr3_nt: TGCGCCAGCAGCTTGTCTCCAGGCAACAGTGGCTACACCTTC; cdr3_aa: CASSLSPGNSGYTF
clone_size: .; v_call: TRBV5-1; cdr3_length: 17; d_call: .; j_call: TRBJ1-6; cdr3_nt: TGCGCCAGCAGCTTGGAATCTGTACACAGCCATAATTCACCCCTCCACTTT; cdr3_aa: CASSLESVHSHNSPLHF
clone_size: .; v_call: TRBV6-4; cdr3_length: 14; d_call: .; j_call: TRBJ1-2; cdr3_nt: TGTGCCAGCAGTGAGCAAGGGAATGGTAATGGCTACACCTTC; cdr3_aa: CASSEQGNGNGYTF
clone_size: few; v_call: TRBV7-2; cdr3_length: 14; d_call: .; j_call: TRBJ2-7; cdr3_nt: TGTGCCAGCAGCTTACGGCAGGGGGGCGACGAGCAGTACTTC; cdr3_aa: CASSLRQGGDEQYF
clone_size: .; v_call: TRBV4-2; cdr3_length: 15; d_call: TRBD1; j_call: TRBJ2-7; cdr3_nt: TGTGCCAGCAGCCAGGACCTAGGGGGCAGGTACGAGCAGTACTTC; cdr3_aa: CASSQDLGGRYEQYF
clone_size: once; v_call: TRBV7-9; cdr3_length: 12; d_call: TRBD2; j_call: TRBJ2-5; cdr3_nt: TGTGCCAGCAGCCGGGGAGGGGAGACCCAGTACTTC; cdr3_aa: CASSRGGETQYF
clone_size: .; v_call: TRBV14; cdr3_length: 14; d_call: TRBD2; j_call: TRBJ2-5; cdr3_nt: TGTGCCAGCAGCCAAGATGTAGCGGGTGGGACCCAGTACTTC; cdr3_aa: CASSQDVAGGTQYF
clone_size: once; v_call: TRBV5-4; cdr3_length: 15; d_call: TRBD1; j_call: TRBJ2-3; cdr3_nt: TGTGCCAGCAGCTTTGGGGACAGGCCTCCAGATACGCAGTATTTT; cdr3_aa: CASSFGDRPPDTQYF
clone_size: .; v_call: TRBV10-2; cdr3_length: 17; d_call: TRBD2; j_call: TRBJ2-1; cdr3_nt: TGCGCCAGCAGTCCTCCGGGACTAGCGGGGGGTCGGAATGAGCAGTTCTTC; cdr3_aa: CASSPPGLAGGRNEQFF
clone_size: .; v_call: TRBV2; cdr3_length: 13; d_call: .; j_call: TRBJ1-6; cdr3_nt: TGTGCCAGGACGACATCTCCCAATTCACCCCTCCACTTT; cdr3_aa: CARTTSPNSPLHF